Given below is one T cell receptor beta chain in context. This sample is part of a study of blood T cell repertoires in COVID-19. Data came from immunoSEQ multiplex PCR; TCRdb stores just in-frame clones and leaves some out. There are 100,000 to 150,000 clones in the sample; around 83% occur only once, and roughly 17% lies in the top ten. The CDR3 length is 17 residues. The V end lost 6 bases, the J end lost 1 base, and 21 bases lay between the germline ends. CDR1 and CDR2 (germline): MDHEN, SYDVKM. The origin of this receptor is a woman aged 50 to 60 with acute or convalescent COVID-19. V gene TRBV28 combines with J gene TRBJ1-1; tentative D call: TRBD1 (6 bases). The sequencing sample was made of peripheral blood. CDR3 residues: CASRILSWTAKNTEAFF. The DNA for the CDR3 is TGTGCCAGCAGGATTTTATCTTGGACAGCCAAGAACACTGAAGCTTTCTTT.